This entry lists 8 T cell receptor beta chains sequenced from one sample in a study of shared clonotypes between healthy human individuals (dated by TCRdb to the early 2020s). The library was prepared using the immunoSEQ multiplex PCR assay. The table comes from immuneACCESS by way of TCRdb, which keeps in-frame sequences with V and J called. Part of the clones is missing from these tables; in studies checked, under half for an unresolved V gene and the rest for unknown reasons. The sample table contains some 980,000 clones; only one count was recorded for 70% to 85% of them. Clones ranked in the top ten supply about 1.5% of the sample. Specimen: memory CD4+ T cells sorted from blood. This specimen's cell subset or site label, per the study, means: CD45RA-negative fraction. These receptors came from a man aged 18 to 30 in good health.

V and J are TRBV10-3 and TRBJ2-1; D is perhaps TRBD2 (5 bases). Per germline, CDR1 ENHRY and CDR2 SYGVKD. V was shortened by 7 bases and J by 5 bases, with 18 bases between the two germline ends. The CDR3 is made up of 15 amino acids. The CDR3 nucleotides are TGTGCCATCACCCCGGGTGGACTGGGAGACAATGAGCAGTTCTTC. It is translated as CAITPGGLGDNEQFF.

The V and J genes are TRBV10-2 and TRBJ1-3; D is uncertain. CDR1 is WSHSY, CDR2 SAAADI, per germline. Trimming took off 0 bases at V and 2 bases at J, with 2 bases between the two ends. CDR3 length equals 13 residues. In nucleotides, the CDR3 is TGCGCCAGCAGTGAGTCTCCTGGAAACACCATATATTTT. Translating gives CASSESPGNTIYF.

Concerning this clone: A read error is possible here, since a much larger clone lies one base away. The chain employs TRBV28 and TRBJ2-3; 7 bases are a match to TRBD2. The ends lost 7 bases at V and 3 bases at J; junction bases unmatched: 7. CDR3 length equals 14 residues. Germline lookup yields CDR1 MDHEN and CDR2 SYDVKM. CDR3 bases: TGTGCCAGCAAAAAACGGCGGGGGACAGATACGCAGTATTTT. Amino acids: CASKKRRGTDTQYF.

The chain carries TRBV27 and TRBJ1-2, with 10 bases that match TRBD1. Germline trimming cut 0 bases from V and 6 bases from J; bases unmatched to any gene: 7. This CDR3 spans 16 amino acids. From germline, CDR1 is MNHEY and CDR2 SMNVEV (reference sequence). CDR3 region: CASSLSRQGAFHGYTF. CDR3 nucleotide sequence: TGTGCCAGCAGTTTATCGCGACAGGGGGCGTTCCATGGCTACACCTTC.

This clone was detected only a few times. This chain joins TRBV5-6 and TRBJ2-7; 9 positions agree with TRBD1. This CDR3 spans 15 amino acids. The J segment lost 5 bases and the V segment lost 0 bases, leaving 6 bases of the junction unmatched. CDR1 and CDR2 (germline): SGHDT, YYEEEE. The CDR3, as DNA: TGTGCCAGCAGCTTGGTACCGGGACAGGGCCACGAGCAGTACTTC. Encoded protein: CASSLVPGQGHEQYF. Filled out from reference TRBV5-6 and TRBJ2-7, the complete variable domain reads DAGVTQSPTHLIKTRGQQVTLRCSPKSGHDTVSWYQQALGQGPQFIFQYYEEEERQRGNFPDRFSGHQFPNYSSELNVNALLLGDSALYLCASSLVPGQGHEQYFGPGTRLTVT.

The chain links TRBV28 to TRBJ1-1, with TRBD1 as a possible D gene (5 bases). CDR1 MDHEN and CDR2 SYDVKM come from the germline V gene. Trimming stripped 5 bases from V and 0 bases from J, with 16 bases between. The CDR3 spans 16 residues. The CDR3 DNA reads TGTGCCAGCAGTGAACCGGGACTGAACATGAACACTGAAGCTTTCTTT. Translation: CASSEPGLNMNTEAFF.

The rearrangement links TRBV10-1 to TRBJ1-1; D uncertain. From germline, CDR1 is WNHNN and CDR2 SYGVQD (reference sequence). The CDR3 extends over 13 amino acids. V lost 5 bases and J 1 base, leaving 8 bases between the germline ends. The CDR3 DNA is TGCGCCAGCAGTCGGTACCCGAACACTGAAGCTTTCTTT. Its protein product is CASSRYPNTEAFF.

V gene TRBV2 combines with J gene TRBJ2-1; 9 bases match TRBD2. Germline CDR1 is SNHLY and CDR2 is FYNNEI. J gave up 3 bases and V 6 bases, and 3 bases lay outside the gene matches. The CDR3 extends over 14 amino acids. The CDR3 nucleotides read TGTGCCAGCAGCGTAGCGGGGGACTACAATGAGCAGTTCTTC. It specifies CASSVAGDYNEQFF.